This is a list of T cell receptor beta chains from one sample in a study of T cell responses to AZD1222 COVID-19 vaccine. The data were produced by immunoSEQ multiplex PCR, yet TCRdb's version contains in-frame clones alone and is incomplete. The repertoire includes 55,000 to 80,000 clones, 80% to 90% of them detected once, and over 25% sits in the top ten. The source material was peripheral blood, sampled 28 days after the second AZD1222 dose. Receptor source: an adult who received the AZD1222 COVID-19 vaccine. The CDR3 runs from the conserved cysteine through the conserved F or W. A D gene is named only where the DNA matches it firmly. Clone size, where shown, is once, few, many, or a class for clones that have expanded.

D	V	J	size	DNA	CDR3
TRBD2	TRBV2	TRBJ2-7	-	TGTGCCAGCAGGGGAGGCCTAGCGGGGACCTACGAGCAGTACTTC	CASRGGLAGTYEQYF
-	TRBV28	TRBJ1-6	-	TGTGCCAGCAGATCCTCAGGGTTACCCCTCCACTTT	CASRSSGLPLHF
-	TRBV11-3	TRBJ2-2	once	TGTGCCAGCAAGGGAAACGGGGAGCTGTTTTTT	CASKGNGELFF
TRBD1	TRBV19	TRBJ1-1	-	TGTGCCAGTACCCCGACAGGGGGAATGAACACTGAAGCTTTCTTT	CASTPTGGMNTEAFF
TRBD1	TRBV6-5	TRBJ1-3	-	TGTGCCAGCAGTTCCAACAGGGGGCTTGAAGGAAACACCATATATTTT	CASSSNRGLEGNTIYF
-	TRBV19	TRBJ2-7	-	TGTGCCAGTAGTATAGAATCCTCCTACGAGCAGTACTTC	CASSIESSYEQYF
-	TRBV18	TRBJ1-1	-	TGTGCCAGCTCACCACCGTTGGGGGTTGCCACTGAAGCTTTCTTT	CASSPPLGVATEAFF
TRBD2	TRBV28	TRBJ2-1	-	TGTGCCATATTAGCGGGAGACTACAATGAGCAGTTCTTC	CAILAGDYNEQFF
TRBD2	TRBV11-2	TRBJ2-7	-	TGTGCCAGCAGCTTAGGTGCGGGAGCCTACGAGCAGTACTTC	CASSLGAGAYEQYF
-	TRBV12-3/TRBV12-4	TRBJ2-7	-	TGTGCCAGCAGTTTCCCCAGCTCCTACGAGCAGTACTTC	CASSFPSSYEQYF
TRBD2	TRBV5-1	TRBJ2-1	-	TGCGCCAGCAGCTTGACTCCCGCGGGGGGCGAGCAGTTCTTC	CASSLTPAGGEQFF
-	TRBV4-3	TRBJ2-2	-	TGCGCCAGCAGCCAAGTGGACAGATACACCGGGGAGCTGTTTTTT	CASSQVDRYTGELFF
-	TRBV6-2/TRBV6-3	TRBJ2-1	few	TGTGCCAGCACCCCCCGGGGAAATGAGCAGTTCTTC	CASTPRGNEQFF
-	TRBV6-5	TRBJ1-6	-	TGTGCCAGCAGCCCAATCCGGGAGCAGGATTCACCCCTCCACTTT	CASSPIREQDSPLHF
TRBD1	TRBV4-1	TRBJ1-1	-	TGCGCCAGCAGCCAACCCAGACAGGGGCCTGAAGCTTTCTTT	CASSQPRQGPEAFF
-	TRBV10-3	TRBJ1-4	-	TGTGCCATCAGTGAGTCGACAGCAGGGCCGGGTTCGGGTGAAAAACTGTTTTTT	CAISESTAGPGSGEKLFF
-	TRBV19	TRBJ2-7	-	TGTGCCAGTAGGCAGGGAGGAACGGGCGAGCAGTACTTC	CASRQGGTGEQYF
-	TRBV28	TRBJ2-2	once	TGTGCCAGCTCGGGACCTGGTCTTCGGGAGCTGTTTTTT	CASSGPGLRELFF
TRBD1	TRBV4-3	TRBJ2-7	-	TGCGCCAGCAGCCAATCAGGGGGCCCTAACACCCCACACGCCGAGCAGTACTTC	CASSQSGGPNTPHAEQYF
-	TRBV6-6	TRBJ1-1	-	TGTGCCAGCAGTTACTCGGCCGGAGCAAGGACTGAAGCTTTCTTT	CASSYSAGARTEAFF
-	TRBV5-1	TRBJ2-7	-	TGCGCCAGAGAAGCTCCTGACCCGGTCTACGAGCAGTACTTC	CAREAPDPVYEQYF
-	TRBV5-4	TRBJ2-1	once	TGTGCCAGCAGCGCCTCCGGGACAGAGCAGTTCTTC	CASSASGTEQFF
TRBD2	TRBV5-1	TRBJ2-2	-	TGCGCCAGCAGCTTGCTAGCGGGGTATTCGAACACCGGGGAGCTGTTTTTT	CASSLLAGYSNTGELFF
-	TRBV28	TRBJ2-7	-	TGTGCCAGCAGCAGTGGCTACGAGCAGTACTTC	CASSSGYEQYF
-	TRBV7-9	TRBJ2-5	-	TGTGCCAGCAGCGTAAACGCAGAGACCCAGTACTTC	CASSVNAETQYF
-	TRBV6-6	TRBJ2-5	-	TGTGCCAGCAGTAACCAAGAGACCCAGTACTTC	CASSNQETQYF
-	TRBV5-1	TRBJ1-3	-	TGCGCCAGCAGCGATGGCAGGAGCTCTGGAAACACCATATATTTT	CASSDGRSSGNTIYF
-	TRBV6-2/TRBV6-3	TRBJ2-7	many	TGTGCCAGCAGTTACCGGGACAACTACGAGCAGTACTTC	CASSYRDNYEQYF
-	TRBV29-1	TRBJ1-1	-	TGCAGCGTTGAGGAGTTATGGACTGAAGCTTTCTTT	CSVEELWTEAFF
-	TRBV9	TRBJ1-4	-	TGTGCCAGCAGCCCAAACAGGGCAACTAATGAAAAACTGTTTTTT	CASSPNRATNEKLFF
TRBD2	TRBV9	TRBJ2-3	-	TGTGCCAGCAGCGTACTAGCGGGAATTGGATCAGATACGCAGTATTTT	CASSVLAGIGSDTQYF
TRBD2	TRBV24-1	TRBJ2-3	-	TGTGCCACCAGCGGGAGGGCCACGACAGATACGCAGTATTTT	CATSGRATTDTQYF
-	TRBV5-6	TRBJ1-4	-	TGTGCCAGCAGCTCAAAATTGGAGTCGGGTGAAAAACTGTTTTTT	CASSSKLESGEKLFF
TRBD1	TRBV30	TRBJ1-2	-	TGTGCCTGGAGTACGGCAGGGGGGAACTATGGCTACACCTTC	CAWSTAGGNYGYTF
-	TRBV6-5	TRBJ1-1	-	TGTGCCAGCAGTCGCTTCCGGGACACTGAAGCTTTCTTT	CASSRFRDTEAFF
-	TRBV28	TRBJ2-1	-	TGTGCCAGCAGGGATTCTGGGTACAATGAGCAGTTCTTC	CASRDSGYNEQFF
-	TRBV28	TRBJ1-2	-	TGTGCCAGCAGTCCAACGACTGAGAACTATGGCTACACCTTC	CASSPTTENYGYTF
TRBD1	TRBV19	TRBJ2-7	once	TGTGCCAGTAGCGGGACAGGCGGGTGGCAGTACTTC	CASSGTGGWQYF
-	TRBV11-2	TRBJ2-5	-	TGTGCCAGCAGCGCGACAGGCCGGGGGGAGACCCAGTACTTC	CASSATGRGETQYF
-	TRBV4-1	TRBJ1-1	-	TGCGCCAGCAGACTTTCAGAGGGTTACACTGAAGCTTTCTTT	CASRLSEGYTEAFF
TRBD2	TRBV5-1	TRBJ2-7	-	TGCGCCAGCAAACGGACTAGCCAGGGCTACGAGCAGTACTTC	CASKRTSQGYEQYF
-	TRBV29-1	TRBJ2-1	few	TGCAGCGTTGGGGCAAACAATGAGCAGTTCTTC	CSVGANNEQFF
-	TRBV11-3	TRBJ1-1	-	TGTGCCAGCAGCTTAGATCAAGGGGGGAACACTGAAGCTTTCTTT	CASSLDQGGNTEAFF
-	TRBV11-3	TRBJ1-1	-	TGTGCCAGCTCACCCGGTGGGATCGGCACTGAAGCTTTCTTT	CASSPGGIGTEAFF
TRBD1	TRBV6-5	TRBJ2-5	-	TGTGCCAGCAGCTCTACAGGGGGCTACCAAGAGACCCAGTACTTC	CASSSTGGYQETQYF
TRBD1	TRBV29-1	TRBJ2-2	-	TGCAGCGTTACGGGACAGCTTACCGGGGAGCTGTTTTTT	CSVTGQLTGELFF
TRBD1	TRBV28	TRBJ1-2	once	TGTGCCAGCAGGAAAACAGGGGCGGGTGGCTACACCTTC	CASRKTGAGGYTF